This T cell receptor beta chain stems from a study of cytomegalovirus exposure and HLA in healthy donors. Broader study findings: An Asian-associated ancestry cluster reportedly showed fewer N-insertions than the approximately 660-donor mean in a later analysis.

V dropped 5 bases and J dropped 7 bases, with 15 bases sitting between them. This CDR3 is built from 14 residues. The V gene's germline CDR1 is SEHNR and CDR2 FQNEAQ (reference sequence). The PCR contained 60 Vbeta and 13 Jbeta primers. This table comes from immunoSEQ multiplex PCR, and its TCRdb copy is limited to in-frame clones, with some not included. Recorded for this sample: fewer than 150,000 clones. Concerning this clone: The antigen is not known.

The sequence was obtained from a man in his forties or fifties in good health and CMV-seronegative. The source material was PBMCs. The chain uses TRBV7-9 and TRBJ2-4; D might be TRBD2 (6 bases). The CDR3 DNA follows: TGTGCCAGCAGCGCCTCCCGCCGGGGGAACATTCAGTACTTC. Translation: CASSASRRGNIQYF.